This T cell receptor beta chain was observed in a study of blood T cell repertoires in COVID-19. For the study at large: Samples of COVID-19 (acute and convalescent) were obtained from the United States, Italy and Spain. Nucleic acid was either cDNA or gDNA, and it came from T cells, B-cell-depleted T cells, or PBMCs.

Authors' processing steps: For nucleated cells, counts were estimated from reference gene primer amplification. The method was immunoSEQ multiplex PCR; TCRdb's version includes in-frame clones alone and lacks a portion of them. V and J calls and clone size are copied from that table; D and trimming were computed from the DNA. The sample includes 150,000 to 200,000 clones, more than 75% of them seen just once. Study members were between 18 and 89 years old and lived in some 22 US regions. Per germline, CDR1 SGHNT and CDR2 YENEEA. The CDR3 runs 17 residues. Trimming at V came to 5 bases and at J to 3 bases, leaving 12 bases not matched to a gene.

This sequence joins TRBV11-3 and TRBJ2-5; 10 bases align to TRBD1. The sample was PBMCs or T cells enriched from blood (not recorded which). This TCR derives from a woman in her forties or fifties with acute COVID-19. CDR3 nucleotide sequence: TGTGCCAGCAGCCGAAGCCCGACAGGGGGCGAGGAAGAGACCCAGTACTTC. It specifies CASSRSPTGGEEETQYF. Supplemented by reference TRBV11-3 and TRBJ2-5, the full variable domain reads EAGVVQSPRYKIIEKKQPVAFWCNPISGHNTLYWYLQNLGQGPELLIRYENEEAVDDSQLPKDRFSAERLKGVDSTLKIQPAELGDSAVYLCASSRSPTGGEEETQYFGPGTRLLVL.